These 30 T cell receptor beta chains originate from one sample sequenced in a study of shared clonotypes between healthy human individuals. Profiling relied on immunoSEQ multiplex PCR, and the TCRdb table lists in-frame clones only, not all of them. This sample carries approximately 2.5 million clones, roughly 93% of them seen once, and the ten largest clones take 0.36%. The sequenced sample was naive CD4+ T cells from PBMCs. The subset was: CD45RA+ positively selected. All receptors come from a man younger than 35 in good health. Some clones in this sample may be carry-over from other donors' samples.

This sequence joins TRBV10-3 and TRBJ1-5, with 8 positions matching TRBD1. From germline, CDR1 is ENHRY and CDR2 SYGVKD. CDR3 length: 13 residues. V was pared by 10 bases and J by 6 bases, with 8 bases of the junction left unmatched. DNA of the CDR3: TGTGCCACCCGGACAGGGACGGGTCAGCCCCAGCATTTT. Protein: CATRTGTGQPQHF.

In the case of this clone: The same CDR3 is also encoded by other DNA sequences in this sample. The chain recombines TRBV19 with TRBJ2-3, with TRBD2 as a possible D gene (6 bases). Germline V gene lookup returns CDR1 LNHDA and CDR2 SQIVND (reference sequence). The CDR3 covers 13 residues. V was shortened by 6 bases and J by 3 bases, with 10 bases between the two germline ends. CDR3 in DNA: TGTGCCAGTAGGGGGAGGTCGACAGATACGCAGTATTTT. This sequence encodes CASRGRSTDTQYF. Filled out from reference TRBV19 and TRBJ2-3, the complete variable domain reads DGGITQSPKYLFRKEGQNVTLSCEQNLNHDAMYWYRQDPGQGLRLIYYSQIVNDFQKGDIAEGYSVSREKKESFPLTVTSAQKNPTAFYLCASRGRSTDTQYFGPGTRLTVL.

This clone was found once. The chain couples TRBV19 to TRBJ1-1; TRBD1 aligns across 8 bases. This CDR3 is built from 18 residues. Trimming cost V 7 bases and J 0 bases; bases outside gene matches: 16. Germline CDR1 LNHDA, CDR2 SQIVND (reference sequence). CDR3 coding DNA: TGTGCCAGTACCACAAGCATGCGGCAGGGGGCTATGAACACTGAAGCTTTCTTT. This sequence encodes CASTTSMRQGAMNTEAFF.

The chain is built from TRBV28 and TRBJ1-6, with 7 bases fitting TRBD1. The CDR3 consists of 17 residues. V shed 5 bases, J shed 4 bases, and the junction held 11 bases outside the gene matches. Germline CDR1 and CDR2: MDHEN and SYDVKM. CDR3 in amino acids: CASSQIGTDYYNSPLHF. In DNA, the CDR3 is TGTGCCAGCAGTCAAATAGGGACAGACTATTATAATTCACCCCTCCACTTT. Filled out from reference TRBV28 and TRBJ1-6, the complete variable domain reads DVKVTQSSRYLVKRTGEKVFLECVQDMDHENMFWYRQDPGLGLRLIYFSYDVKMKEKGDIPEGYSVSREKKERFSLILESASTNQTSMYLCASSQIGTDYYNSPLHFGNGTRLTVT.

The V call is TRBV28, the J call TRBJ2-7; D perhaps matches TRBD1 (6 bases). The V and J ends lost 6 bases and 6 bases respectively, with 12 bases between them. CDR1 is MDHEN and CDR2 is SYDVKM in the germline V gene. This CDR3 region has 12 residues. CDR3 residues: CASSRSTGEQYF. In DNA form, the CDR3 reads TGTGCCAGCAGCAGATCGACAGGCGAGCAGTACTTC.

Concerning this clone itself: The identical CDR3 is also encoded by other nucleotide sequences in the sample. The chain links TRBV11-2 to TRBJ2-7; TRBD1 is a possible D gene (5 bases). This CDR3 has 15 amino acids. CDR1 and CDR2 from the germline V gene are SGHAT and FQNNGV. V lost 1 base and J lost 1, with 11 bases in between. CDR3 DNA: TGTGCCAGCAGCTTAGGACAGAAGAGTTCCTACGAGCAGTACTTC. This sequence encodes CASSLGQKSSYEQYF.

The chain is built from TRBV27 and TRBJ2-7, with D hard to call. The CDR3 totals 13 residues. CDR1 is MNHEY and CDR2 is SMNVEV in the germline V gene (reference sequence). The V and J ends lost 6 bases and 3 bases respectively, with 12 bases between them. CDR3 bases: TGTGCCAGCAGGGGCCAAGGCGGCTACGAGCAGTACTTC. Amino acid sequence: CASRGQGGYEQYF.

This clone was recorded once. The chain carries TRBV5-5 and TRBJ1-2, with TRBD1 matching 8 bases. CDR1 SGHKS and CDR2 YYEKEE come from the germline V gene (reference sequence). Trimming removed 0 bases from V and 3 bases from J; junction bases left unmatched: 4. CDR3 length: 15 amino acids. CDR3 amino acids: CASSLGGQGDYGYTF. The CDR3 DNA follows: TGTGCCAGCAGCTTGGGCGGACAGGGCGACTATGGCTACACCTTC. The whole variable domain, remainder taken from reference TRBV5-5 and TRBJ1-2, is DAGVTQSPTHLIKTRGQQVTLRCSPISGHKSVSWYQQVLGQGPQFIFQYYEKEERGRGNFPDRFSARQFPNYSSELNVNALLLGDSALYLCASSLGGQGDYGYTFGSGTRLTVV.

The V call is TRBV29-1, the J call TRBJ2-3; 11 bases are a match to TRBD2. This CDR3 has 15 amino acids. V lost 6 bases and J lost 3; bases outside the gene matches: 8. Germline-derived CDR1 and CDR2 are SQVTM and ANQGSEA. The CDR3 nucleotides are TGCAGCGTGGGGGCGGCTAGCGGGAGGACAGATACGCAGTATTTT. Its translation: CSVGAASGRTDTQYF.

The V and J genes are TRBV28 and TRBJ2-3, with 8 bases that match TRBD2. Trimming cost V 8 bases and J 8 bases; bases outside gene matches: 9. The germline V gene encodes CDR1 MDHEN and CDR2 SYDVKM. The CDR3 contains 13 residues. The CDR3 protein is CASSDSGKLTQYF. The CDR3 DNA reads TGTGCCAGCTCGGATAGCGGGAAGCTTACGCAGTATTTT. Variable domain in full (rest from reference TRBV28 and TRBJ2-3): DVKVTQSSRYLVKRTGEKVFLECVQDMDHENMFWYRQDPGLGLRLIYFSYDVKMKEKGDIPEGYSVSREKKERFSLILESASTNQTSMYLCASSDSGKLTQYFGPGTRLTVL.

This chain links TRBV5-1 with TRBJ2-1; D is possibly TRBD1 or TRBD2 (5 bases each). Germline loops: CDR1 SGHRS, CDR2 YFSETQ. V lost 3 bases and J 5 bases, leaving 18 bases between the germline ends. The CDR3 runs 16 residues. Here the CDR3 reads CASSWALGGFDNEQFF. The CDR3 DNA follows: TGCGCCAGCAGCTGGGCCCTTGGGGGTTTCGACAATGAGCAGTTCTTC.

The chain carries TRBV29-1 and TRBJ2-5, with TRBD2 as a possible D gene (6 bases). V lost 0 bases to trimming and J lost 2 bases, with 10 bases between them. Germline assignment: CDR1 SQVTM and CDR2 ANQGSEA. CDR3 length: 14 amino acids. For the CDR3, the DNA is TGCAGCGTTGAAGATCCGGGGGATCAAGAGACCCAGTACTTC. This gives the protein CSVEDPGDQETQYF.

The chain couples TRBV27 to TRBJ2-1; 7 positions agree with TRBD1. This CDR3 spans 15 amino acids. The V gene end was trimmed by 2 bases and the J gene end by 3 bases; junction bases not matched to a gene: 4. CDR1 and CDR2 from the germline V gene are MNHEY and SMNVEV (reference sequence). The CDR3 DNA sequence: TGTGCCAGCAGTTTAATGAGACAGGGCTACAATGAGCAGTTCTTC. It specifies CASSLMRQGYNEQFF.

Notes on this clone: At the DNA level, this CDR3 is encoded by other sequences in the same sample as well. The chain recombines TRBV6-1 with TRBJ1-4; D is possibly TRBD1 (5 bases). V was cut by 3 bases and J by 7 bases, with 12 bases left in between. CDR1 and CDR2 (germline): MNHNS, SASEGT. The CDR3 spans 14 residues. Here the CDR3 DNA reads TGTGCCAGCAGTGAGGGGGGTCTTGGTGAAAAACTGTTTTTT. This codes for CASSEGGLGEKLFF.

The CDR3 bases are TGTGCCAGCAGCCCGACAGGCCAACACACTGAAGCTTTCTTT. Translated, it gives CASSPTGQHTEAFF. V and J are TRBV9 and TRBJ1-1; tentatively, D is TRBD1 (6 bases). The CDR3 is 14 amino acids. Germline CDR1 and CDR2: SGDLS and YYNGEE. V lost 4 bases to trimming and J lost 3 bases, with 13 bases between them.

This chain links TRBV28 with TRBJ2-7; 7 bases are a match to TRBD1. Looked up from germline, CDR1 is MDHEN and CDR2 is SYDVKM. This CDR3 comprises 15 residues. The trim removed 5 bases at V and 0 bases at J, leaving 7 bases unmatched. This CDR3 is CASSAGGALSYEQYF. CDR3 coding DNA: TGTGCCAGCAGTGCAGGGGGAGCGCTCTCCTACGAGCAGTACTTC.

The V call is TRBV10-3, the J call TRBJ1-1, with 7 bases lining up with TRBD1. The V gene's germline CDR1 is ENHRY and CDR2 SYGVKD. The CDR3 consists of 15 residues. V lost 6 bases, J lost 1 base, and 8 bases stayed unmatched. The DNA of the CDR3 is TGTGCCATCAGAGAACAGGGGATCGGGAACACTGAAGCTTTCTTT. Its protein product is CAIREQGIGNTEAFF.

The rearrangement uses TRBV21-1 and TRBJ1-3; the listed D gene, TRBD1, was not tested against the DNA. TRBV21-1 corresponds to a pseudogene. The CDR3 is 16 residues long. The CDR3 here is CASSKGPSGGLDTIYF. For the CDR3, the DNA is TGTGCCAGCAGCAAAGGCCCATCAGGGGGCTTAGACACCATATATTTT.

The rearrangement uses TRBV4-2 and TRBJ2-7, with 8 bases aligning to TRBD2. CDR1 and CDR2 (germline): LGHNA, YNFKEQ. The CDR3 contains 15 residues. The junction had 5 bases not matched to a gene; V was cut back by 1 base and J by 3 bases. Written as DNA, the CDR3 is TGTGCCAGCAGCCAAGTAGGTACTAGCGGCTACGAGCAGTACTTC. It specifies CASSQVGTSGYEQYF.

The chain has TRBV4-3 and TRBJ2-5; D may be TRBD1 (6 bases). This CDR3 is built from 15 residues. The V gene's germline CDR1 is LGHNA and CDR2 YSLEER. The ends were cut back, 6 bases at V and 1 base at J, with 15 bases in the middle. The CDR3 is CASSSTGTPQETQYF. The CDR3 DNA reads as TGCGCCAGCAGTTCTACAGGGACCCCCCAAGAGACCCAGTACTTC.

CDR3 sequence (DNA): TGTGCCAGCAGTTTTGTTGGCCCCACCTCTGGAAACACCATATATTTT. This translates into CASSFVGPTSGNTIYF. The chain joins TRBV28 to TRBJ1-3, with D hard to call. The V end lost 3 bases, the J end lost 0 bases, and 12 bases lay between the germline ends. CDR1 and CDR2 from the germline V gene are MDHEN and SYDVKM. This CDR3 spans 16 amino acids.

This chain connects TRBV5-4 to TRBJ1-2, with 10 nucleotides matching TRBD1. Unmatched junction bases numbered 2, after V lost 0 bases and J lost 6 bases. The V gene's germline CDR1 is SGHNT and CDR2 YYREEE (reference sequence). CDR3 length equals 14 residues. This CDR3 is CASSLVDRGNGYTF. CDR3 nucleotides: TGTGCCAGCAGCTTGGTGGACAGGGGGAATGGCTACACCTTC.

This chain joins TRBV28 and TRBJ2-2; D remains unclear. Trimming pared 4 bases from V and 6 bases from J, leaving 3 bases between. Germline assignment: CDR1 MDHEN and CDR2 SYDVKM. This CDR3 has 11 residues. CDR3 bases: TGTGCCAGCAGTTACTCCGGGGAGCTGTTTTTT. This translates into CASSYSGELFF.

This chain links TRBV11-1 with TRBJ1-1; D uncertain. CDR1 SGHAT and CDR2 FQDESV come from the germline V gene (reference sequence). Trimming stripped 4 bases from V and 0 bases from J, with 6 bases between. CDR3 length: 13 residues. DNA of the CDR3: TGTGCCAGCAGCTCCACAGTGAACACTGAAGCTTTCTTT. It codes for CASSSTVNTEAFF.

The rearrangement links TRBV5-4 to TRBJ1-4, with D uncertain. The CDR3 spans 14 residues. CDR1 is SGHNT and CDR2 is YYREEE in the germline V gene (reference sequence). Trimming removed 3 bases at V and 7 bases at J, with 13 bases between. The CDR3: CASSSPSSSEKLFF. The CDR3 bases are TGTGCCAGCAGCTCACCTTCTTCCAGTGAAAAACTGTTTTTT.

The chain joins TRBV7-2 to TRBJ2-5; weak D call: TRBD2 (5 bases). V was cut by 2 bases and J by 2 bases, with 12 bases left in between. Germline V gives CDR1 SGHTA, CDR2 FQGNSA. The CDR3 is 15 amino acids. The chain's CDR3 is CASSLLIGVQETQYF. CDR3 nucleotides: TGTGCCAGCAGCTTATTAATCGGGGTTCAAGAGACCCAGTACTTC.

CDR3 protein: CATNGGLALSTDTQYF. The CDR3 nucleotides read TGTGCCACCAACGGAGGACTAGCCCTTAGCACAGATACGCAGTATTTT. This chain connects TRBV27 to TRBJ2-3, with 8 nucleotides matching TRBD2. The germline CDR1 and CDR2 sequences are MNHEY and SMNVEV (reference sequence). The CDR3 has 16 amino acids. J gave up 0 bases and V 10 bases, and 12 bases lay outside the gene matches.

The rearrangement links TRBV18 to TRBJ1-4; tentatively, D is TRBD1 (5 bases). The V gene lost 0 bases and the J gene lost 8 bases, with 16 bases spanning the gap. The germline V gene encodes CDR1 KGHSH and CDR2 LQKENI. The CDR3 loop spans 16 amino acids. In DNA form, the CDR3 reads TGTGCCAGCTCACCACCCTTCGCGACAGAAGGGGAAAAACTGTTTTTT. This sequence encodes CASSPPFATEGEKLFF. Full variable domain (outside the CDR3, taken from reference TRBV18 and TRBJ1-4): NAGVMQNPRHLVRRRGQEARLRCSPMKGHSHVYWYRQLPEEGLKFMVYLQKENIIDESGMPKERFSAEFPKEGPSILRIQQVVRGDSAAYFCASSPPFATEGEKLFFGSGTQLSVL.

The rearrangement links TRBV29-1 to TRBJ1-5; weak D call: TRBD1 (6 bases). The CDR3 totals 18 residues. Between the trimmed V and J ends, which lost 5 bases and 1 base, there was a span of 24 bases. Germline V lookup: CDR1 SQVTM, CDR2 ANQGSEA. CDR3 sequence (DNA): TGCAGCGTTAAACCGATAAATTACAGGGATCTAAGCAATCAGCCCCAGCATTTT. The encoded protein is CSVKPINYRDLSNQPQHF.

The rearrangement joins TRBV19 to TRBJ2-3, with 10 bases matching TRBD1. Germline lookup yields CDR1 LNHDA and CDR2 SQIVND (reference sequence). Trimming removed 9 bases from V and 6 bases from J; junction bases left unmatched: 6. This CDR3 has 13 amino acids. The CDR3 sequence: CASQDRGLDTQYF. For the CDR3, the DNA is TGTGCCAGCCAGGACAGGGGGTTGGATACGCAGTATTTT.